This T cell receptor (beta chain) was profiled in a study of T cells after yellow fever vaccination. Whole-study findings and limits: There was a possibility that FACS-sorted repertoires contained abundant clonotypes contaminating from the bulk population. Once the booster was given, most primary-vaccination clones reappeared, at approximately 97% for CD4 and 88% for CD8. A small share of clonotypes appeared in both CD4 and CD8 compartments.

This clonotype has more than one count but fewer than ten. Its antigen is currently unknown. Germline CDR1 MNHEY, CDR2 SMNVEV (reference sequence). V lost 5 bases to trimming and J lost 0 bases, with 14 bases between them. This CDR3 is 16 amino acids long. TCRdb reprocessed the 5' RACE reads with MiXCR, giving one entry per CDR3 protein. The sample yields about 310,000 distinct CDR3 sequences, roughly 3.5% seen once. Sequenced here: PBMCs, sampled on the day of the yellow fever booster vaccination. The clonotype was recovered from a man between 18 and 35 years old who received the YFV17D yellow fever vaccine. The chain joins TRBV27 to TRBJ1-5; the D gene is possibly TRBD1 (5 bases). The CDR3 is CASSPIDSYSNQPQHF. As DNA, the CDR3 is TGTGCCAGCAGTCCCATCGACAGTTATAGCAATCAGCCCCAGCATTTT.